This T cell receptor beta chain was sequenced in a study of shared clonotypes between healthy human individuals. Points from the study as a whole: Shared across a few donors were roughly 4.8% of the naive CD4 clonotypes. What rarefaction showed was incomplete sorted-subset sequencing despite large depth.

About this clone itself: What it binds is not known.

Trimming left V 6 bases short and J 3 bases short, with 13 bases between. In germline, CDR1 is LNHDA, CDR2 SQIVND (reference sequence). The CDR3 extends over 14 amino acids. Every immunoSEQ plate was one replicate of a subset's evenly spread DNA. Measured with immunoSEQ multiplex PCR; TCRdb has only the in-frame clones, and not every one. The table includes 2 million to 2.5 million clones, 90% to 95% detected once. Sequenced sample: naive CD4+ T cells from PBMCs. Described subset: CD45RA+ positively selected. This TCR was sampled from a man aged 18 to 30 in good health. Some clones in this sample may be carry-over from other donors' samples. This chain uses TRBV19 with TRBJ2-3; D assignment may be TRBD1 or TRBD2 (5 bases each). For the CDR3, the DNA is TGTGCCAGTAGATCACCGGGACGGACAGATACGCAGTATTTT. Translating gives CASRSPGRTDTQYF.